The 11 T cell receptor beta chains in this list originate from one sample, sequenced in a study of CD8+ T cells in alopecia areata. RNA extraction was followed by reverse transcription into cDNA, which acted as the sequencing template. Generated by immunoSEQ multiplex PCR, the TCRdb table keeps only in-frame clones and is missing some. The sample lists more than 200,000 clones, under 70% occurring once. Treatment defined: oral pan-JAK inhibitor, 5-10 mg twice daily. Sequenced material: CD4+ T cells sorted from blood, taken at week 4, from a patient treated with tofacitinib. These receptors came from a human donor with alopecia areata.

This clone was seen a handful of times. The chain employs TRBV29-1 and TRBJ2-2, with no clear D. The V gene lost 2 bases and the J gene lost 6 bases, with 13 bases spanning the gap. The CDR3 runs to 14 residues. Germline V gives CDR1 SQVTM, CDR2 ANQGSEA. The CDR3 DNA reads TGCAGCGTTGAAAGGGATGGTGTTCCCGGGGAGCTGTTTTTT. It specifies CSVERDGVPGELFF.

The genes are TRBV27 and TRBJ1-6, with D possibly matching TRBD1 (6 bases). CDR1 is MNHEY, CDR2 SMNVEV, per germline (reference sequence). With 6 bases removed from V and 5 bases from J, the gap between germline ends came to 14 bases. CDR3 length: 15 residues. CDR3 sequence (DNA): TGTGCCAGCAGCTTTACGGACAGAAATAATTCACCCCTCCACTTT. Its protein product is CASSFTDRNNSPLHF.

The chain carries TRBV29-1 and TRBJ2-3; TRBD1 might be the D (5 bases). With 7 bases removed from V and 0 bases from J, the gap between germline ends came to 17 bases. Germline V gene sequence: CDR1 SQVTM, CDR2 ANQGSEA. This CDR3 region has 15 residues. The DNA of the CDR3 is TGCAGCGCCCCCCTAGGGGCTGCTAGCACAGATACGCAGTATTTT. It codes for CSAPLGAASTDTQYF.

This clone was recorded once. The chain couples TRBV30 to TRBJ2-2; D unclear. Germline V CDR1 and CDR2: GTSNPN, SVGIG (reference sequence). V shed 0 bases and J shed 8 bases, with 7 bases lying between them. The CDR3 has 12 amino acids. CDR3 nucleotides: TGTGCCTGGAGTGTACAGTTAGGGGAGCTGTTTTTT. Its translation is CAWSVQLGELFF.

V and J are TRBV6-5 and TRBJ1-2; 7 nucleotides agree with TRBD1. Per the germline V gene, CDR1 is MNHEY and CDR2 is SVGAGI. This CDR3 comprises 13 residues. V trimming: 6 bases; J trimming: 4 bases; junction bases outside the gene matches: 5. CDR3 loop: CASSPGQRYGYTF. The DNA for the CDR3 is TGTGCCAGCAGCCCGGGACAGCGCTATGGCTACACCTTC.

There are a few counts of this clone. The J gene is TRBJ1-2, the V gene TRBV29-1, with D unclear. The CDR3 sequence is 12 residues long. Germline V CDR1 and CDR2: SQVTM, ANQGSEA. V gave up 3 bases and J gave up 2 bases, with 7 bases separating them. The CDR3 DNA reads as TGCAGCGTTGATGCACCCAACTATGGCTACACCTTC. This sequence encodes CSVDAPNYGYTF.

This chain connects TRBV29-1 to TRBJ2-1; 7 bases are shared with TRBD2. The germline V gene encodes CDR1 SQVTM and CDR2 ANQGSEA. The CDR3 runs 13 residues. V was pared by 7 bases and J by 6 bases, with 9 bases of the junction left unmatched. The CDR3 DNA sequence: TGCAGCGCCAACCGGGGGGTGATCAATGAGCAGTTCTTC. Its translation: CSANRGVINEQFF.

The chain couples TRBV7-9 to TRBJ1-2, with TRBD1 matching over 8 bases. The ends lost 6 bases at V and 4 bases at J; junction bases unmatched: 4. Germline V gene data show CDR1 as SEHNR and CDR2 as FQNEAQ (reference sequence). The CDR3 totals 13 residues. The CDR3 DNA sequence: TGTGCCAGCAGTTCCGACAGGGGCTATGGCTACACCTTC. Residues: CASSSDRGYGYTF.

The chain employs TRBV30 and TRBJ1-5; D gene uncertain. This CDR3 is 12 amino acids long. The germline gives CDR1 GTSNPN, CDR2 SVGIG (reference sequence). V was cut by 1 base and J by 5 bases, with 6 bases left in between. The CDR3 nucleotides read TGTGCCTGGAGTGAGGGATATCAGCCCCAGCATTTT. It yields the protein CAWSEGYQPQHF.

The rearrangement joins TRBV6-5 to TRBJ1-2, with D tentatively TRBD1 (6 bases). Germline V gene lookup returns CDR1 MNHEY and CDR2 SVGAGI. There are 12 residues in the CDR3. V was pared by 6 bases and J by 6 bases, with 11 bases between. The CDR3 sequence: CASSLRGDGYTF. CDR3 DNA: TGTGCCAGCAGCCTTAGGGGGGATGGCTACACCTTC.

V gene TRBV18 combines with J gene TRBJ1-1; D gene uncertain. The V end lost 5 bases, the J end lost 0 bases, and 4 bases lay between the germline ends. In germline, CDR1 is KGHSH, CDR2 LQKENI. The CDR3 runs 12 residues. The CDR3, as DNA: TGTGCCAGCTCAAGGATGAACACTGAAGCTTTCTTT. Its protein product is CASSRMNTEAFF.